This TCR beta chain was identified in a study of blood T cell repertoires in COVID-19 (dated by TCRdb to about 2020). Concerning the study at large: Samples from collaborators originated in the United States, Italy and Spain and spanned both the acute and convalescent phases of COVID-19. The prospective study material was composed of cDNA or gDNA derived from T cells, B-cell-depleted T cells, or PBMCs. Deeply sampled blood TCRbeta repertoires from subjects exposed to, actively infected with, or recovered from COVID-19 were included in the dataset. The repertoires were released in a freely available public database intended as a resource for research on the immune response to SARS-CoV-2. Samples came from the ongoing ImmuneRACE study (first 160 participants) plus 1,254 subjects from 6 global collaborators. Sample metadata almost always included a de-identified subject ID, COVID-19 status, age in years and sex. HLA class I and class II types, where available, came from metadata supplied by the sample provider rather than from assay-based typing. Results and caveats for the whole study, not just this receptor: The amount of clinical and demographic metadata varied by source and participant and was provided uncurated.

From cysteine to phenylalanine, the CDR3 is 16 amino acids long. The sequence is cut down to CDR3 DNA, 48 bases in frame from base 1. CDR1 and CDR2, per the germline V gene, are SGHRS and YFSETQ. After removal of 0 bases from V and 0 bases from J, the junction retains 1 base not matched to a gene. TCRbeta CDR3 regions were amplified from genomic DNA by means of the immunoSEQ Assay, a bias-controlled multiplex PCR. The study's own analysis went as follows. Within the assay, amplification of reference gene primers was used to estimate how many nucleated cells each sample contained. Sequence reads were collapsed and filtered to measure the absolute abundance of every unique TCRbeta CDR3 rearrangement. For each sample, productive Simpson clonality was calculated by taking the square root of Simpson's diversity index across productive rearrangements. The immuneACCESS repertoire file appears here via TCRdb, limited to in-frame rearrangements. These files lack a portion of the clones; in checked studies, under half of the deficit traces to unresolved V genes, and the cause of the others is not known. D and trimming come from the DNA, and the V and J calls and clone size come from that table. The sample includes approximately 490,000 clones, with 75% to 90% observed a single time. The ten largest clones take up 8% to 9.5% of the sample.

Participants in the prospective study were aged about 18 to 89 years, lived in about two dozen United States geographic areas, and enrolled through a virtual design. In the prospective study, cohorts were assigned on the basis of participant-reported clinical history obtained from a screening survey and a study questionnaire. For ImmuneRACE Cohort 3, a participant was defined as recovered based on two consecutive negative NP/OP PCR tests, clearance by a healthcare professional, or resolution of symptoms. In the prospective study, whole blood, serum and a nasopharyngeal or oropharyngeal swab were collected from each participant by mobile phlebotomists. Additional blood draws and questionnaires over a 2-month period could optionally be provided by prospective study participants. Before DNA extraction, prospective study blood samples were shipped either frozen or at room temperature. Regarding this clone: No antigen is known for it. Base qualities are not provided; no much larger clone lies one nucleotide away.

Sequenced: PBMCs or T cells enriched from blood (not recorded which). The TCR comes from a woman between 55 and 75 years old who had recovered from COVID-19. The sequence is built from TRBV5-1 and TRBJ1-3, with 9 junctional bases fitting TRBD1. The DNA is as follows: TGCGCCAGCAGCTTGGGGGACAGGGCCTCTGGAAACACCATATATTTT. It translates as CASSLGDRASGNTIYF.